A selection of T cell receptor beta chains follows, all from one sample in a study of blood T cell repertoires in COVID-19. This table comes from immunoSEQ multiplex PCR, and its TCRdb copy is limited to in-frame clones, with some not included. Among 200,000 or so clones, roughly 86% were seen once, and the ten largest hold around 5.5%. The sample consisted of peripheral blood. The receptor source for this set is a woman aged 70-85 years with active or convalescent COVID-19. CDR3s include the opening cysteine and the closing phenylalanine or tryptophan. D genes are given only for firm matches. Not all rows give a size; the values are once, few, many and, for expanded clones, a class.

few	.	TRBV27	TRBJ2-5	TGTGCCAGCAGTCCGACCGGGACTTCAAGAGAGACCCAGTACTTC	CASSPTGTSRETQYF
.	.	TRBV2	TRBJ2-5	TGTGCCAGCAGTGGCGAGGGGGAGGGCCGTGAAGAGACCCAGTACTTC	CASSGEGEGREETQYF
.	TRBD1	TRBV19	TRBJ1-2	TGTGCCAGTAGTATCCTATCCCCGGGACAGGGGATTAACTATGGCTACACCTTC	CASSILSPGQGINYGYTF
.	.	TRBV28	TRBJ1-3	TGTGCCAGCAGGGGTGCGGGGTCTGGAAACACCATATATTTT	CASRGAGSGNTIYF
.	.	TRBV3-1/TRBV3-2	TRBJ1-4	TGTGCCAGCAGCCAGGGGGGAAGGGCAACTAATGAAAAACTGTTTTTT	CASSQGGRATNEKLFF
.	TRBD1	TRBV7-8	TRBJ1-1	TGTGCCAGCAGCCCTTACAGGGGGATAACTGAAGCTTTCTTT	CASSPYRGITEAFF
.	TRBD1	TRBV27	TRBJ2-4	TGTGCCAGCAGGCCACAGGGGGCCGGGGACATTCAGTACTTC	CASRPQGAGDIQYF
once	TRBD1	TRBV9	TRBJ2-7	TGTGCCAGCAGCGTGGGGGACAGAACCGTGGAGCAGTACTTC	CASSVGDRTVEQYF
.	TRBD1	TRBV13	TRBJ1-2	TGTGCCAGCAGCTTAGGCCTTAAGGGGGCGCTTAGTGGCTACACCTTC	CASSLGLKGALSGYTF
.	.	TRBV5-6	TRBJ2-1	TGTGCCAGCAGCTTTTTGGGGAGGAGCTCCTACAATGAGCAGTTCTTC	CASSFLGRSSYNEQFF
.	.	TRBV11-3	TRBJ2-5	TGTGCCAGCAGCCCTGGCCCCCAAGAGACCCAGTACTTC	CASSPGPQETQYF
.	.	TRBV11-2	TRBJ1-4	TGTGCCAGCAGCTTAGACAGGGCGACTAATGAAAAACTGTTTTTT	CASSLDRATNEKLFF
many	.	TRBV2	TRBJ1-3	TGTGCCACCCAGCGGGGGGCGGCTGGAAACACCATATATTTT	CATQRGAAGNTIYF
once	TRBD2	TRBV19	TRBJ2-3	TGTGCCAGTACCCCATCCCGGAAGCTAGCGGGAAGAGATACGCAGTATTTT	CASTPSRKLAGRDTQYF
.	.	TRBV6-5	TRBJ2-3	TGTGCCAGCAGTCTCCTCGCGAGTATCACAGATACGCAGTATTTT	CASSLLASITDTQYF
.	TRBD1	TRBV5-6	TRBJ1-3	TGTGCCAGCAGCTTTGGACAGGGCTACGGAAACACCATATATTTT	CASSFGQGYGNTIYF
.	.	TRBV20-1	TRBJ1-1	TGCAGTGCTAGTTGGGCGGGGAACACTGAAGCTTTCTTT	CSASWAGNTEAFF
few	.	TRBV28	TRBJ2-2	TGTGCCAGCAGACCTCAGGTGGCAGGGGAGCTGTTTTTT	CASRPQVAGELFF
.	.	TRBV14	TRBJ2-5	TGTGCCAGCAGCCATGACCCTAACAGGGAAGAGACCCAGTACTTC	CASSHDPNREETQYF
.	TRBD1	TRBV28	TRBJ2-3	TGTGCCAGCAGTTTAGGGGGACAGAACACAGATACGCAGTATTTT	CASSLGGQNTDTQYF
.	.	TRBV5-5	TRBJ2-5	TGTGCCAGCAGCCTCCCCGGGGGACGAGAGACCCAGTACTTC	CASSLPGGRETQYF
once	.	TRBV7-9	TRBJ2-7	TGTGCCAGCAGCTTAGGGCAAGGGGACGAGCAGTACTTC	CASSLGQGDEQYF
once	.	TRBV3-1/TRBV3-2	TRBJ2-1	TGTGCCAGCAGCCAAGTGCGGAGGGGCAATGAGCAGTTCTTC	CASSQVRRGNEQFF
.	TRBD1	TRBV9	TRBJ2-1	TGTGCCAGCAACTACAGGGGGCGCGATGAGCAGTTCTTC	CASNYRGRDEQFF
.	.	TRBV19	TRBJ1-1	TGTGCCAGTAGTATAGCCCCCAGGGGTTTAACTGAAGCTTTCTTT	CASSIAPRGLTEAFF
.	TRBD2	TRBV30	TRBJ2-3	TGTGCCTGGAGCGGGAGGTGGTCCACAGATACGCAGTATTTT	CAWSGRWSTDTQYF
.	.	TRBV6-6	TRBJ2-3	TGTGCCAGCAGTTATTGGGGAGTAGATAGCACAGATACGCAGTATTTT	CASSYWGVDSTDTQYF
.	.	TRBV19	TRBJ1-6	TGTGCCAGTAGTCCCCGGACTTATAATTCACCCCTCCACTTT	CASSPRTYNSPLHF
once	TRBD2	TRBV19	TRBJ2-7	TGTGCCAGTAGTATAGGGACTAGCGCCTACGAGCAGTACTTC	CASSIGTSAYEQYF
.	.	TRBV18	TRBJ2-1	TGTGCCAGCTCACTATTAACAGGGGAGGACAATGAGCAGTTCTTC	CASSLLTGEDNEQFF
.	.	TRBV10-3	TRBJ2-5	TGTGCCATCAGCGAGAATCTCCAAGAGACCCAGTACTTC	CAISENLQETQYF
.	.	TRBV5-6	TRBJ1-5	TGTGCCAGCAGCTTGGATCAACGCCAGGAGGTGCATTTT	CASSLDQRQEVHF
.	TRBD2	TRBV5-4	TRBJ2-7	TGTGCCAGCAGCCGAGGAGGGACTAGCGGAAACTACGAGCAGTACTTC	CASSRGGTSGNYEQYF
.	.	TRBV4-2	TRBJ2-2	TGTGCCAGCAGCCAAGCCCTCGCGGGGACTTCCACCGGGGAGCTGTTTTTT	CASSQALAGTSTGELFF
once	.	TRBV2	TRBJ1-3	TGTGCCAGCAGTACCCTTGGACACTCTGGAAACACCATATATTTT	CASSTLGHSGNTIYF
.	.	TRBV5-1	TRBJ2-3	TGCGCCAGCAGAGCCTACCTTACCACGACAGATACGCAGTATTTT	CASRAYLTTTDTQYF
many	TRBD2	TRBV29-1	TRBJ2-7	TGCAGCGTCAGAATGGGGGGCGCGGGAGGCGAGCAGTACTTC	CSVRMGGAGGEQYF
.	TRBD2	TRBV6-5	TRBJ2-2	TGTGCCAGCAGCCGGGGGGACACCGGGGAGCTGTTTTTT	CASSRGDTGELFF
.	TRBD1	TRBV7-8	TRBJ2-5	TGTGCCAGCACCAAAAACCACAGGGGTGCAAGGAGAGAGACCCAGTACTTC	CASTKNHRGARRETQYF
.	.	TRBV18	TRBJ2-5	TGTGCCAGCTCACCTAGCCGCCTGGGGGGACACCAAGAGACCCAGTACTTC	CASSPSRLGGHQETQYF
.	.	TRBV9	TRBJ2-2	TGTGCCAGCAGCCTCGACAGGTCGAACACCGGGGAGCTGTTTTTT	CASSLDRSNTGELFF
.	.	TRBV6-1	TRBJ2-3	TGTGCCAGCAGTGAAGTGGGGGCAGGCACAGATACGCAGTATTTT	CASSEVGAGTDTQYF
.	.	TRBV6-5	TRBJ2-5	TGTGCCAGCAAGAAGCGGTCACAAGAGACCCAGTACTTC	CASKKRSQETQYF
.	TRBD2	TRBV6-5	TRBJ2-7	TGTGCCAGCGGCGCGGGGGTCTACGAGCAGTACTTC	CASGAGVYEQYF
once	.	TRBV7-8	TRBJ1-1	TGTGCCAGCAGCTTCGGGGAGGCCACAGTTATCAACACTGAAGCTTTCTTT	CASSFGEATVINTEAFF